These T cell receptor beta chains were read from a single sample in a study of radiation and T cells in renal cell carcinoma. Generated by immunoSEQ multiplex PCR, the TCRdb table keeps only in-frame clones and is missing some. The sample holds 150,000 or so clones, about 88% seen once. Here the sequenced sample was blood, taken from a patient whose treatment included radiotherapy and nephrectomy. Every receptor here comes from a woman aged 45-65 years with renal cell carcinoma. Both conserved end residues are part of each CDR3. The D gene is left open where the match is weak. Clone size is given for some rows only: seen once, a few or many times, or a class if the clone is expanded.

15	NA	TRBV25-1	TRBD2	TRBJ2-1	TGTGCCAGCGGGAAGGGCGGGGGGGCCGTTGTCGAGCAGTTCTTC	CASGKGGGAVVEQFF
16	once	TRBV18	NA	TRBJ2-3	TGTGCCAGCTCACCTTCTGGACTACCTAGCACAGATACGCAGTATTTT	CASSPSGLPSTDTQYF
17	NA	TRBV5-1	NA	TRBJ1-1	TGCGCCAGCAGCTTGAATCCAGCGACACCCAGGCACACTGAAGCTTTCTTT	CASSLNPATPRHTEAFF
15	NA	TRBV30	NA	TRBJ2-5	TGTGCCTGGAGTCGGGAGCAGCGGTTCCAAGAGACCCAGTACTTC	CAWSREQRFQETQYF
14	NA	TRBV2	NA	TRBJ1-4	TGTGCCAGCAGGGGCCCTTTAAATCATGAAAAACTGTTTTTT	CASRGPLNHEKLFF
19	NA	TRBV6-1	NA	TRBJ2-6	TGTGCCAGCAGTGAAATTCCCCCGGGACAAGACTCTGGGGCCAACGTCCTGACTTTC	CASSEIPPGQDSGANVLTF
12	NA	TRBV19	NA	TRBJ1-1	TGTGCCAGCAAACAGGGAAACACTGAAGCTTTCTTT	CASKQGNTEAFF
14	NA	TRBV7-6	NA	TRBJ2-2	TGTGCCAGCAGCCAATGGGGGAACACCGGGGAGCTGTTTTTT	CASSQWGNTGELFF
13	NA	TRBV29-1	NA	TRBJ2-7	TGCAGCGTTGAAGCGGGGACCCCCTACGAGCAGTACTTC	CSVEAGTPYEQYF
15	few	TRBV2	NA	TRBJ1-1	TGTGCCAGCATTTCCGGTTTCATGAAGGCAAGTGAAGCTTTCTTT	CASISGFMKASEAFF
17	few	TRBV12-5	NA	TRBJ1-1	TGTGCTAGTGGTTTGGTTCAGGGGATTTATCGTAGCACTGAAGCTTTCTTT	CASGLVQGIYRSTEAFF
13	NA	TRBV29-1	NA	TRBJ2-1	TGCAGCGTTGAAGAAAGCTCCTACAATGAGCAGTTCTTC	CSVEESSYNEQFF
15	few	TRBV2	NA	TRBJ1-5	TGTGCCAGCAGAGGCGCTTTCCAGGGCAATCAGCCCCAGCATTTT	CASRGAFQGNQPQHF
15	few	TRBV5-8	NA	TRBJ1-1	TGTGCCAGCAGCCCAAGGGTCCGGCTGAACACTGAAGCTTTCTTT	CASSPRVRLNTEAFF
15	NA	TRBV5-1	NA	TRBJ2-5	TGCGCCAGCAGCTCCTCAGGTTCGGGGCGAGAGACCCAGTACTTC	CASSSSGSGRETQYF
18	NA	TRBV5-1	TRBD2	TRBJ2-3	TGCGCCAGCAGCCCCCCGGGACTAGCGGGGGGGGGCACAGATACGCAGTATTTT	CASSPPGLAGGGTDTQYF
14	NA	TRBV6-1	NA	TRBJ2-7	TGTGCCAGCAGTGTTCAGGGGAGCTCCTACGAGCAGTACTTC	CASSVQGSSYEQYF
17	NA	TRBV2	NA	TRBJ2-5	TGTGCCAGCAGTCCGCGGACTATCTCGGGGATGGTCGAGACCCAGTACTTC	CASSPRTISGMVETQYF
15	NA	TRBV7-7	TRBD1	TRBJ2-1	TGTGCTAGCAGTAATGGACAGGGATCATACAATGAGCAGTTCTTC	CASSNGQGSYNEQFF
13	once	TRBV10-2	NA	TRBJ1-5	TGCGCCAGCAGTGCTACCCGCAATCAGCCCCAGCATTTT	CASSATRNQPQHF
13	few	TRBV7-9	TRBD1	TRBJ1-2	TGTGCCAGCAGTGACAGGGGAATGAGTGGCTACACCTTC	CASSDRGMSGYTF
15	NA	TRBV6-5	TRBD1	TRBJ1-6	TGTGCCAGCAGTTACTCCGACAGGGATGATTCACCCCTCCACTTT	CASSYSDRDDSPLHF
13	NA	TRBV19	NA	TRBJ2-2	TGTGCCAGTAGTAGTGGGGGGACCGGGGAGCTGTTTTTT	CASSSGGTGELFF
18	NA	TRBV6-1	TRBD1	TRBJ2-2	TGTGCCAGCAGTGGGAGACACGGGACAGGGGGCCGGGGCGGGGAGCTGTTTTTT	CASSGRHGTGGRGGELFF
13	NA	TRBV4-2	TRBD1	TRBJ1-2	TGTGCCAGCAGCCAGACAGGAGGGGGCGGCTACACCTTC	CASSQTGGGGYTF
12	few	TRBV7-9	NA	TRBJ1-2	TGTGCCAGCAGGGACATCAGCTATGGCTACACCTTC	CASRDISYGYTF
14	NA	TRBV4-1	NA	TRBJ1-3	TGCGCCAGCAGCCAAGATCATCTAGGAAACACCATATATTTT	CASSQDHLGNTIYF
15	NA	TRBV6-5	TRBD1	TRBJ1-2	TGTGCCAGCAGGCGGACAGGCGGCGAGGACTATGGCTACACCTTC	CASRRTGGEDYGYTF
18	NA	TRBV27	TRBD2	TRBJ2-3	TGTGCCAGCAGTAACAGGGTAGCGGGGCCGGGGAGCACAGATACGCAGTATTTT	CASSNRVAGPGSTDTQYF
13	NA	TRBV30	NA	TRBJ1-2	TGTGCCTGGAATTTGGCCCAGAGGAATGGCTACACCTTC	CAWNLAQRNGYTF
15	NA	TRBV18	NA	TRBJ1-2	TGTGCCAGCTCACCAGGAGTTGCCGATAACTATGGCTACACCTTC	CASSPGVADNYGYTF
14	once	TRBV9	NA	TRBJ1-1	TGTGCCAGCAGCGTAGGGGTAGGTACCCTTGAAGCTTTCTTT	CASSVGVGTLEAFF
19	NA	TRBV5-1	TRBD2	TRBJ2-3	TGCGCCAGCAGCCCGGGACTAGCGGGGTACATAACAAACACAGATACGCAGTATTTT	CASSPGLAGYITNTDTQYF
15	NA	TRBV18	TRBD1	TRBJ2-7	TGTGCCAGCTCACAGGGGACAGGGGGACCTTACGAGCAGTACTTC	CASSQGTGGPYEQYF
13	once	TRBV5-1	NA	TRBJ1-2	TGCGCCAGCAGCCGGGACGGGAACTATGGCTACACCTTC	CASSRDGNYGYTF
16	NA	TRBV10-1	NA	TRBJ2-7	TGCGCCAGCAGTGCAACTAGTTATGAATATTGCTACGAGCAGTACTTC	CASSATSYEYCYEQYF
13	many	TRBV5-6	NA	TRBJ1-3	TGTGCCACAGGACTCCTTGGAGGAAACACCATATATTTT	CATGLLGGNTIYF